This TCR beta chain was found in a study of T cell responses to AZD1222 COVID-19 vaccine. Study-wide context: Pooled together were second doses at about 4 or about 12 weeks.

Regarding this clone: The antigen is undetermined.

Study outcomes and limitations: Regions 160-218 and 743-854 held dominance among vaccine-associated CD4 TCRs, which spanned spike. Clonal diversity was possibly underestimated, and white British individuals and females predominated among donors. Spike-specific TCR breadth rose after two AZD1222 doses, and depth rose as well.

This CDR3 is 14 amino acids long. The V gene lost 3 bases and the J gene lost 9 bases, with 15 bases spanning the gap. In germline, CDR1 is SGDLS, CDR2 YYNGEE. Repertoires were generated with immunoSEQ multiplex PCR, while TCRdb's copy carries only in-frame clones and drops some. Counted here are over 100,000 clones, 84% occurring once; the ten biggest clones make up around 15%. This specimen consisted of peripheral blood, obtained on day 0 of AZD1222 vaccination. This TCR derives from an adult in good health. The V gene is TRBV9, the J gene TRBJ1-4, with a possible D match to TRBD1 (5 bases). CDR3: CASSAGSGPQKLFF. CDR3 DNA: TGTGCCAGCAGCGCAGGGTCGGGCCCCCAAAAACTGTTTTTT.